What follows are 22 T cell receptor beta chains derived from one specimen sequenced in a study of shared clonotypes between healthy human individuals. Repertoires were generated with immunoSEQ multiplex PCR, while TCRdb's copy carries only in-frame clones and drops some. The profile shows about 2 million clones, just under 95% of them singletons. Naive CD8 cells comprised CD45RO-negative, CCR7-positively selected cells, excluding terminally differentiated effector memory CD45RA+ cells. The specimen sequenced was naive CD8+ T cells sorted from blood. The origin of the receptors is a man aged 18 to 35 in good health.

CDR3 bases: TGCGCCAGCAGCCAAACTAATACCGGGACAGGGGTTCGGTACTTC. Translation gives CASSQTNTGTGVRYF. The gene calls are TRBV4-1 and TRBJ2-7; 10 nucleotides line up with TRBD1. V dropped 2 bases and J dropped 12; count of bases not matched to a gene: 13. This CDR3 contains 15 residues. Germline assignment: CDR1 MGHRA and CDR2 YSYEKL.

The V call is TRBV28, the J call TRBJ2-7; D is possibly TRBD2 (6 bases). The V gene lost 1 base and the J gene lost 3 bases, with 16 bases spanning the gap. The CDR3 consists of 16 residues. The germline V gene encodes CDR1 MDHEN and CDR2 SYDVKM. CDR3 amino acids: CASSLSPREEDYEQYF. The DNA for the CDR3 is TGTGCCAGCAGTTTATCCCCCAGGGAGGAGGACTACGAGCAGTACTTC.

CDR3 sequence reads: CASSQSGSSGGNYNEQFF. The CDR3 DNA sequence: TGCGCCAGCAGCCAATCGGGGTCTAGCGGGGGGAACTACAATGAGCAGTTCTTC. This rearrangement joins TRBV4-1 to TRBJ2-1; the match to TRBD2 covers 11 bases. In germline, CDR1 is MGHRA, CDR2 YSYEKL. The CDR3 has 18 residues. V shed 2 bases and J 3 bases; nucleotides not matched to a gene: 9.

The V call is TRBV10-3, the J call TRBJ1-2; D gene uncertain. Between the trimmed V and J ends, which lost 3 bases and 3 bases, there was a span of 8 bases. Germline V gene data show CDR1 as ENHRY and CDR2 as SYGVKD. There are 13 residues in the CDR3. CDR3 bases: TGTGCCATCAGTGATAGTCCAGACTATGGCTACACCTTC. Translated, it gives CAISDSPDYGYTF.

Concerning this clone itself: At one boundary the junction diverges from the germline segment, which might be a read error. The chain recombines TRBV25-1 with TRBJ1-4; D might be TRBD1 (5 bases). The CDR3 consists of 16 residues. CDR1 and CDR2 (germline): MGHDK, SYGVNS. The CDR3 nucleotides are TGTGCCGGCAGTGAATATATCTCGGGGCGCGGAGAAAAACTGTTTTTT. Amino acids: CAGSEYISGRGEKLFF.

This chain joins TRBV29-1 and TRBJ1-1, with D perhaps matching TRBD1 (5 bases). Trimming stripped 3 bases from V and 11 bases from J, with 10 bases between. Looked up from germline, CDR1 is SQVTM and CDR2 is ANQGSEA. The CDR3 is 10 residues long. The CDR3 nucleotides read TGCAGCGTTGACGACAGTGGCGCTTTCTTT. Amino acids: CSVDDSGAFF.

As for this clone: The sample has other DNA sequences that encode this CDR3 too. The chain uses TRBV15 and TRBJ1-5; D unclear. This CDR3 is built from 13 residues. The V gene lost 0 bases and the J gene lost 7 bases, with 7 bases spanning the gap. Per germline, CDR1 LNHNV and CDR2 YYDKDF (reference sequence). CDR3 sequence (DNA): TGTGCCACCAGCAGAGATGTGGCGCAGCCCCAGCATTTT. As protein: CATSRDVAQPQHF.

The chain links TRBV28 to TRBJ2-7; no reliable D call. The germline V gene encodes CDR1 MDHEN and CDR2 SYDVKM. The CDR3 length is 13 residues. Trimming stripped 2 bases from V and 7 bases from J, with 12 bases between. This CDR3 is CASSLGSLAEQYF. The CDR3 region has the DNA TGTGCCAGCAGTTTAGGGTCCCTCGCGGAGCAGTACTTC.

The J gene is TRBJ1-1, the V gene TRBV19, with unresolved D. This CDR3 has 15 amino acids. Germline V gene sequence: CDR1 LNHDA, CDR2 SQIVND (reference sequence). V was shortened by 1 base and J by 0 bases, with 9 bases between the two germline ends. CDR3 nucleotides: TGTGCCAGTAGTATAGGCAGTTTGATGAACACTGAAGCTTTCTTT. The encoded protein is CASSIGSLMNTEAFF.

This rearrangement joins TRBV6-1 to TRBJ2-7; TRBD2 matches 14 bases. This CDR3 region has 15 residues. The germline V gene has CDR1 MNHNS and CDR2 SASEGT. V dropped 3 bases and J dropped 3; count of bases not matched to a gene: 1. DNA of the CDR3: TGTGCCAGCAGTGACGGGACTAGCGGGGGCTACGAGCAGTACTTC. This encodes CASSDGTSGGYEQYF.

This clone was counted a few times. The chain employs TRBV19 and TRBJ1-5; D is undetermined. Trimming took off 8 bases at V and 6 bases at J, with 14 bases between the two ends. The germline V gene has CDR1 LNHDA and CDR2 SQIVND (reference sequence). The CDR3 runs to 13 residues. The CDR3 nucleotides are TGTGCCAGTCAGACGGACCCGAGTCAGCCCCAGCATTTT. This translates into CASQTDPSQPQHF. The full variable domain, completed using reference TRBV19 and TRBJ1-5, is DGGITQSPKYLFRKEGQNVTLSCEQNLNHDAMYWYRQDPGQGLRLIYYSQIVNDFQKGDIAEGYSVSREKKESFPLTVTSAQKNPTAFYLCASQTDPSQPQHFGDGTRLSIL.

The chain combines TRBV4-1 with TRBJ2-2; tentative D call: TRBD2 (6 bases). Trimming stripped 5 bases from V and 5 bases from J, with 15 bases between. The CDR3 has 15 amino acids. Germline values: CDR1 MGHRA, CDR2 YSYEKL. The CDR3 loop is CASSSRKGGTGELFF. As DNA, the CDR3 is TGCGCCAGCAGCTCCCGGAAGGGAGGAACCGGGGAGCTGTTTTTT.

The chain combines TRBV6-6 with TRBJ2-5; D is possibly TRBD2 (6 bases). Germline-derived CDR1 and CDR2 are MNHNY and SVGAGI (reference sequence). This CDR3 spans 12 amino acids. Trimming cost V 7 bases and J 2 bases, with 8 bases left between them. CDR3 in amino acids: CASMAGQETQYF. The CDR3 DNA sequence: TGTGCCAGCATGGCGGGGCAAGAGACCCAGTACTTC.

This chain uses TRBV5-1 with TRBJ2-1; D gene ambiguous. CDR1 and CDR2 from the germline V gene are SGHRS and YFSETQ. V was pared by 0 bases and J by 12 bases, with 13 bases between. CDR3 length: 13 residues. CDR3 in DNA: TGCGCCAGCAGCTTGGCCCCTCCTCCTGGGCAGTTCTTC. Encoded protein: CASSLAPPPGQFF.

The gene calls are TRBV4-1 and TRBJ2-7, with a weak D call TRBD1 (6 bases). The CDR3 is 15 amino acids. Trimming removed 2 bases from V and 2 bases from J, with 13 bases in between. From germline, CDR1 is MGHRA and CDR2 YSYEKL. The CDR3 DNA is TGCGCCAGCAGCCAAACGGGACAACCTACCTACGAGCAGTACTTC. Its translation is CASSQTGQPTYEQYF.

The CDR3 DNA reads TGTGCCAGCAGCGTAGCTACCGGGGGAACCGAGCAGTTCTTC. Its protein is CASSVATGGTEQFF. The chain carries TRBV9 and TRBJ2-1, with a possible D match to TRBD2 (6 bases). Germline-derived CDR1 and CDR2 are SGDLS and YYNGEE. V was shortened by 0 bases and J by 10 bases, with 14 bases between the two germline ends. The CDR3 is made up of 14 amino acids.

The chain joins TRBV5-5 to TRBJ2-7; the D is unclear. The CDR3 is 12 residues long. Germline V gene lookup returns CDR1 SGHKS and CDR2 YYEKEE (reference sequence). V lost 2 bases and J 5 bases, leaving 8 bases between the germline ends. The CDR3 protein is CASSLTRDEQYF. CDR3 sequence (DNA): TGTGCCAGCAGCTTAACCCGGGACGAGCAGTACTTC.

The chain has TRBV15 and TRBJ2-7; D may be TRBD1 (6 bases). This CDR3 spans 14 amino acids. CDR1 and CDR2 from the germline V gene are LNHNV and YYDKDF (reference sequence). V lost 2 bases and J lost 2, with 10 bases in between. The CDR3 sequence: CATSRWDTTYEQYF. CDR3 sequence (DNA): TGTGCCACCAGCAGATGGGACACCACCTACGAGCAGTACTTC.

The chain carries TRBV6-6 and TRBJ2-7, with 9 bases fitting TRBD2. J lost 6 bases, V lost 7 bases, and 16 bases had no gene match. The CDR3 spans 16 residues. CDR1 MNHNY and CDR2 SVGAGI come from the germline V gene (reference sequence). Written as DNA, the CDR3 is TGTGCCAGCAACCCACAGGGAATAGCGGGAGCCCGCGAGCAGTACTTC. Its translation: CASNPQGIAGAREQYF.

Details on this clone: The sample holds other DNA sequences that translate to the same CDR3. This chain joins TRBV6-5 and TRBJ1-2; 10 bases are a match to TRBD1. Germline CDR1 MNHEY, CDR2 SVGAGI. CDR3 length: 14 residues. V lost 6 bases and J lost 4; bases outside the gene matches: 5. Here the CDR3 reads CASSLGQGVYGYTF. In DNA, the CDR3 is TGTGCCAGCAGCCTCGGACAGGGGGTCTATGGCTACACCTTC.

About this clone itself: The same CDR3 also results from other DNA sequences found in this sample. The chain links TRBV6-6 to TRBJ2-7; D not certain. CDR3 length: 14 residues. The V gene's germline CDR1 is MNHNY and CDR2 SVGAGI (reference sequence). Between the trimmed V and J ends, which lost 0 bases and 0 bases, there was a span of 6 bases. CDR3 residues: CASSYSDSSYEQYF. The CDR3 DNA reads as TGTGCCAGCAGTTACTCTGACTCCTCCTACGAGCAGTACTTC.

Here the CDR3 DNA reads TGCGCCAGCAGCCAGACGACGGGAGGGGTAAAGACCCAGTACTTC. Amino acids: CASSQTTGGVKTQYF. This chain joins TRBV4-1 and TRBJ2-5, with 8 bases matching TRBD2. The ends lost 3 bases at V and 6 bases at J; junction bases unmatched: 9. CDR3 length: 15 residues. Per the germline V gene, CDR1 is MGHRA and CDR2 is YSYEKL.